Sequencing of this TCR beta chain was carried out in a study of T cell repertoires in cytomegalovirus infection. TCRdb re-called the reads through MiXCR, storing one row per CDR3 protein. The profile covers around 900,000 distinct CDR3 sequences, with 30% to 40% appearing a single time and around 15% taken by the ten largest. A remark on this clonotype: Antigen: not known.

Per germline, CDR1 SGDLS and CDR2 YYNGEE. Losses at the gene ends were 2 bases for V and 0 bases for J; bases not matched to a gene: 0. This CDR3 comprises 15 residues. Sequencing was performed on cultured CD8+ T cells from PBMCs, taken from culture after CMV antigen stimulation. The clonotype comes from a human donor in good health (CMV status not recorded). Some clones in this sample may be carry-over from other donors' samples. The chain uses TRBV9 and TRBJ2-2; the match to TRBD2 covers 8 bases. CDR3 protein: CASSVSGTNTGELFF. The CDR3 DNA reads TGTGCCAGCAGCGTTAGCGGGACGAACACCGGGGAGCTGTTTTTT.